This T cell receptor (beta chain) was observed in a study of T-cell memory formation after mild COVID-19. About the research overall: The two donors had largely donor-specific TCR clusters. General study points: For second-wave clones that peaked at day 37, SARS-CoV-2 specificity went unverified. Some clones that responded turned up in pre-infection memory, which suggests that cross-reactive memory joined in.

This clonotype was detected only a few times. The antigen remains undetermined. TCR alpha and TCR beta cDNA libraries carrying sample barcodes and UMIs were produced by 5'RACE using constant-segment primers. TCRdb used MiXCR to reprocess the 5' RACE reads, holding one entry per CDR3 protein. The profile shows 350,000 to 500,000 distinct CDR3 sequences, roughly 18% of them singletons. Trimming shortened V by 4 bases and J by 0 bases, and 8 bases separated the two germline ends. The germline V gene encodes CDR1 MNHNY and CDR2 SVGAGI (reference sequence). This CDR3 region has 14 residues. The chain links TRBV6-6 to TRBJ2-3; D gene unclear. This receptor was identified in a man between 18 and 35 years old who had mild COVID-19 (a few samples of this study predate the infection). Cell type and time point are not known. Source material: PBMCs or a T cell subset sorted from them (not recorded which). CDR3 amino acids: CASSSSYSTDTQYF. The CDR3 DNA is TGTGCCAGCAGTTCGTCCTACAGCACAGATACGCAGTATTTT.